A selection of T cell receptor beta chains follows, all from one sample in a study of beta chain features in type 1 diabetes. Profiled with immunoSEQ multiplex PCR; TCRdb holds only in-frame clones, not every one. The table has about 700,000 clones, roughly 13% seen once. The specimen was naive CD4+ T cells from blood. The receptors derive from a man aged 18 to 29 with type 1 diabetes. Each CDR3 is given with its conserved first and last residue. A D gene is named only where the DNA matches it firmly. The listing skips clone size in some rows; elsewhere it reads once, few, many or a size class.

abundance: NA; j_gene: TRBJ1-2; v_gene: TRBV10-3; d_gene: NA; CDR3aa: CAISESTGTNYGYTF; CDR3nt: TGTGCCATCAGTGAGTCGACAGGAACCAACTATGGCTACACCTTC
abundance: NA; j_gene: TRBJ1-1; v_gene: TRBV7-9; d_gene: NA; CDR3aa: CASGYGLAFF; CDR3nt: TGTGCCAGCGGCTATGGTTTAGCTTTCTTT
abundance: few; j_gene: TRBJ1-2; v_gene: TRBV29-1; d_gene: NA; CDR3aa: CSVASSTGSHYGYTF; CDR3nt: TGCAGCGTCGCATCTTCAACAGGGTCCCACTATGGCTACACCTTC
abundance: few; j_gene: TRBJ2-5; v_gene: TRBV7-2; d_gene: NA; CDR3aa: CASESLFPGTQYF; CDR3nt: TGTGCCAGCGAAAGCTTGTTCCCCGGGACCCAGTACTTC
abundance: NA; j_gene: TRBJ2-1; v_gene: TRBV29-1; d_gene: NA; CDR3aa: CSVRSYNEQFF; CDR3nt: TGCAGCGTCCGTAGTTACAATGAGCAGTTCTTC
abundance: NA; j_gene: TRBJ1-1; v_gene: TRBV30; d_gene: NA; CDR3aa: CAWKGMGNTEAFF; CDR3nt: TGTGCCTGGAAGGGTATGGGAAACACTGAAGCTTTCTTT
abundance: NA; j_gene: TRBJ2-1; v_gene: TRBV30; d_gene: TRBD2; CDR3aa: CAWRTSGGDEQFF; CDR3nt: TGTGCCTGGAGGACTAGCGGGGGGGATGAGCAGTTCTTC
abundance: few; j_gene: TRBJ1-3; v_gene: TRBV5-1; d_gene: NA; CDR3aa: CASSSLGGTGNTIYF; CDR3nt: TGCGCCAGCAGCTCTCTCGGGGGAACTGGAAACACCATATATTTT
abundance: NA; j_gene: TRBJ2-2; v_gene: TRBV5-4; d_gene: NA; CDR3aa: CASSSGGRAGNTGELFF; CDR3nt: TGTGCCAGCAGCTCTGGAGGCCGGGCGGGGAACACCGGGGAGCTGTTTTTT
abundance: once; j_gene: TRBJ1-2; v_gene: TRBV5-4; d_gene: TRBD1; CDR3aa: CASSFDRVANYGYTF; CDR3nt: TGTGCCAGCAGCTTCGACAGGGTAGCTAACTATGGCTACACCTTC
abundance: NA; j_gene: TRBJ2-7; v_gene: TRBV30; d_gene: NA; CDR3aa: CAWSGLVYEQYF; CDR3nt: TGTGCCTGGAGTGGTCTCGTTTACGAGCAGTACTTC
abundance: NA; j_gene: TRBJ2-1; v_gene: TRBV28; d_gene: TRBD1; CDR3aa: CASRWTGSYNEQFF; CDR3nt: TGTGCCAGCAGGTGGACAGGGTCCTACAATGAGCAGTTCTTC